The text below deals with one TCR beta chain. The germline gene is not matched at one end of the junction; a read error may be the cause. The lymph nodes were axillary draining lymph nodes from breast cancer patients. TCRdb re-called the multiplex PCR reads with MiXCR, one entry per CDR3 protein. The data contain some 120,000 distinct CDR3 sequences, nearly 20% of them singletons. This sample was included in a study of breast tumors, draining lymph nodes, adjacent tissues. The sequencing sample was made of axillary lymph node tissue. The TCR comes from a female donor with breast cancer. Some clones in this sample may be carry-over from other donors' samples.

CDR3 protein: CASRPGRIGTDAQYF. In nucleotides, the CDR3 is TGTGCCAGCAGGCCCGGGAGGATTGGCACAGATGCGCAGTATTTT. The gene calls are TRBV6-6 and TRBJ2-3; 7 bases map to TRBD2. The CDR3 covers 15 residues. CDR1 is MNHNY and CDR2 is SVGAGI in the germline V gene (reference sequence).